The clone carrying this T cell receptor beta chain was picked up many times. Its antigen is currently unknown. The sample belongs to a study of T cells in Graves' hyperthyroidism and ophthalmopathy. Exclusion criteria comprised uncontrolled infection, other autoimmune disease, pregnancy or lactation. TCR beta CDR3 regions were amplified from RNA transcripts. Primed by the HTBI set, a first-round RT-PCR was run on the TCR CDR3. TCRdb itself ran the multiplex PCR reads through MiXCR, one entry per CDR3 protein. This table has 600,000 to 650,000 distinct CDR3 sequences, roughly 17% appearing once. Regarding the study as a whole: Peripheral blood also featured most of the thyroid clonotypes expanded above 0.001.

The CDR3 runs 16 residues. The V and J ends lost 2 bases and 0 bases respectively, with 11 bases between them. The rearrangement joins TRBV12-3 or TRBV12-4 to TRBJ1-3, with D maybe TRBD1 (5 bases). This receptor was taken from a woman aged 30 to 39 with Graves' hyperthyroidism. Sequencing was done on a sample of blood. The CDR3, as DNA: TGTGCCAGCAGTTTACGACAGCTCACCTCTGGAAACACCATATATTTT. Translation: CASSLRQLTSGNTIYF.